The 26 T cell receptor beta chains presented below share a single source sample, sequenced in a study of patients and donors after allogeneic stem cell transplantation (dated by TCRdb to 2019 to 2021). Libraries were constructed by RT-PCR. The sample was run on a NextSeq 550. In TCRdb, the public reads were trimmed at Q25 with fastp and aligned with MiXCR, with productive beta chains retained. CDR3 protein sequences are deduplicated, and each keeps its most common genes and DNA. The sample table lists about 200,000 distinct CDR3 sequences, 35% to 50% of them with a count of one. Clones ranked in the top ten supply around 35% of the sample. The specimen was blood, either unsorted or a sorted T cell fraction (not recorded which). All receptors derive from a human donor who was either an allogeneic HSCT recipient or a stem cell or donor lymphocyte infusion donor (not recorded which). It is not recorded whose cells these are; they may come from a transplant donor.

The gene calls are TRBV4-3 and TRBJ1-5, with D possibly being TRBD1 (5 bases). V was shortened by 1 base and J by 6 bases, with 10 bases between the two germline ends. This CDR3 contains 14 residues. CDR1 is LGHNA and CDR2 is YSLEER in the germline V gene. The CDR3 protein is CASSQVRESQPQHF. Here the CDR3 DNA reads TGCGCCAGCAGCCAAGTCAGGGAGAGTCAGCCCCAGCATTTT.

This clonotype came up a few times. The gene calls are TRBV12-3 or TRBV12-4 and TRBJ2-7; D not resolved. V gave up 3 bases and J gave up 0 bases, with 12 bases separating them. The CDR3 runs to 15 residues. The DNA of the CDR3 is TGTGCCAGCAGTTTTGAACTATTCCTCTCCTACGAGCAGTACTTC. Protein product: CASSFELFLSYEQYF.

The chain recombines TRBV12-3 or TRBV12-4 with TRBJ2-1, with D possibly called TRBD1 or TRBD2 (5 bases each). The CDR3 is 15 residues long. Trimming pared 5 bases from V and 4 bases from J, leaving 15 bases between. The CDR3 protein is CASSPRDGRYNEQFF. The DNA for the CDR3 is TGTGCCAGCAGTCCCCGGGACGGACGGTACAATGAGCAGTTCTTC.

This clonotype has only a few counts. The chain has TRBV25-1 and TRBJ1-5; a possible D gene is TRBD1 (5 bases). Germline V lookup: CDR1 MGHDK, CDR2 SYGVNS. This CDR3 contains 13 residues. Trimming pared 1 base from V and 6 bases from J, leaving 7 bases between. CDR3 coding DNA: TGTGCCAGCAGTGAATTAAGGGGTCAGCCCCAGCATTTT. Translation gives CASSELRGQPQHF.

The V call is TRBV28, the J call TRBJ2-1; 8 nucleotides line up with TRBD1. The V gene end was trimmed by 3 bases and the J gene end by 5 bases; junction bases not matched to a gene: 12. CDR1 and CDR2 from the germline V gene are MDHEN and SYDVKM. The CDR3 totals 17 residues. CDR3 protein: CASSFRGGGQENNEQFF. As DNA, the CDR3 is TGTGCCAGCAGTTTCCGCGGAGGGGGACAGGAGAACAATGAGCAGTTCTTC.

The chain links TRBV12-3 or TRBV12-4 to TRBJ1-1; no firm D call. The CDR3 has 12 residues. V was shortened by 5 bases and J by 6 bases, with 10 bases between the two germline ends. CDR3 amino acids: CASSKDRPEAFF. DNA of the CDR3: TGTGCCAGCAGTAAGGACCGCCCTGAAGCTTTCTTT.

The CDR3 DNA reads TGTGCCAGCAGCTCCACTCCCGGGACTAGCGGGATCATAGAGACCCAGTACTTC. It yields the protein CASSSTPGTSGIIETQYF. V gene TRBV13 combines with J gene TRBJ2-5; 13 nucleotides line up with TRBD2. CDR3 size: 18 residues. Unmatched junction bases numbered 12, after V lost 4 bases and J lost 4 bases. CDR1 and CDR2 from the germline V gene are PRHDT and FYEKMQ (reference sequence).

V and J are TRBV4-3 and TRBJ2-1; no firm D call. With 2 bases removed from V and 10 bases from J, the gap between germline ends came to 9 bases. The germline CDR1 and CDR2 sequences are LGHNA and YSLEER. The CDR3 runs to 12 residues. The CDR3 spells CASSQRTSEQFF. The CDR3 region has the DNA TGCGCCAGCAGCCAACGGACCTCCGAGCAGTTCTTC.

The V call is TRBV4-3, the J call TRBJ2-7; D unclear. Germline-derived CDR1 and CDR2 are LGHNA and YSLEER. This CDR3 is 16 amino acids long. V lost 1 base to trimming and J lost 3 bases, with 16 bases between them. The CDR3, as DNA: TGCGCCAGCAGCCAAGGGGTAGGGCGCGCCATCTACGAGCAGTACTTC. Encoded protein: CASSQGVGRAIYEQYF.

This clonotype showed up just a few times. The chain employs TRBV28 and TRBJ1-6, with TRBD1 matching 8 bases. The V gene's germline CDR1 is MDHEN and CDR2 SYDVKM. The CDR3 totals 15 residues. The ends lost 3 bases at V and 10 bases at J; junction bases unmatched: 8. CDR3 sequence reads: CASSFPDRDWSPLHF. DNA of the CDR3: TGTGCCAGCAGTTTCCCGGACAGGGATTGGTCACCCCTCCACTTT.

The chain is built from TRBV11-2 and TRBJ2-5, with TRBD1 identical over 7 bases. The length of the CDR3 is 12 residues. The germline CDR1 and CDR2 sequences are SGHAT and FQNNGV. V dropped 2 bases and J dropped 7; count of bases not matched to a gene: 1. The CDR3 DNA sequence: TGTGCCAGCAGCTTAAGGGGGCCGACCCAGTACTTC. It yields the protein CASSLRGPTQYF.

This clonotype was observed a handful of times. The CDR3 nucleotides are TGCAGTGCTCTTAGACTAGCGGGTACCCTCTCCTACAATGAGCAGTTCTTC. Protein product: CSALRLAGTLSYNEQFF. The chain recombines TRBV20-1 with TRBJ2-1; 10 bases map to TRBD2. In germline, CDR1 is DFQATT, CDR2 SNEGSKA (reference sequence). V shed 5 bases and J 0 bases; nucleotides not matched to a gene: 10. This CDR3 contains 17 residues.

This clonotype was detected only a few times. This rearrangement joins TRBV7-2 to TRBJ1-1; D is perhaps TRBD1 (6 bases). Trimming took 2 bases from V and 4 from J, leaving 14 bases between them. Germline V gene data show CDR1 as SGHTA and CDR2 as FQGNSA. This CDR3 contains 15 residues. CDR3 in amino acids: CASSLKSQGSTEAFF. CDR3 sequence (DNA): TGTGCCAGCAGCTTAAAATCGCAGGGGAGCACTGAAGCTTTCTTT.

This clonotype was observed a few times. The chain has TRBV12-3 or TRBV12-4 and TRBJ1-2; 8 bases are shared with TRBD1. The CDR3 has 15 amino acids. The V gene end was trimmed by 1 base and the J gene end by 8 bases; junction bases not matched to a gene: 9. DNA for the CDR3: TGTGCCAGCAGTTTAGAAATCTGGACAGGGTCCGGCTACACCTTC. Encoded protein: CASSLEIWTGSGYTF.

This clonotype was seen a few times. The rearrangement uses TRBV7-9 and TRBJ1-1, with 9 bases that match TRBD1. The V segment lost 3 bases and the J segment 1 base; nucleotides outside the gene matches: 6. This CDR3 has 16 amino acids. Germline CDR1 is SEHNR and CDR2 is FQNEAQ (reference sequence). The CDR3 loop is CASSFNRGRRNTEAFF. The CDR3 nucleotides read TGTGCCAGCAGCTTCAACAGGGGGCGTAGGAACACTGAAGCTTTCTTT.

This clonotype was seen only once. The chain couples TRBV5-1 to TRBJ2-1, with D maybe TRBD1 (6 bases). Germline loops: CDR1 SGHRS, CDR2 YFSETQ. Trimming stripped 1 base from V and 5 bases from J, with 16 bases between. The CDR3 totals 16 residues. The CDR3 spells CASSLRHAGVNNEQFF. The CDR3 DNA follows: TGCGCCAGCAGCTTGCGCCACGCAGGGGTAAACAATGAGCAGTTCTTC.

This clonotype was recorded only once. V usage is TRBV3-1 and J usage is TRBJ1-1; a weak D match, TRBD1 (5 bases). Trimming took off 1 base at V and 4 bases at J, with 10 bases between the two ends. Germline V gene data show CDR1 as LGHDT and CDR2 as YNNKEL (reference sequence). The length of the CDR3 is 14 residues. CDR3 nucleotides: TGTGCCAGCAGCCAAGGGGGCGCGGGCACTGAAGCTTTCTTT. It encodes CASSQGGAGTEAFF.

The table lists this clonotype with a few counts. The gene calls are TRBV9 and TRBJ1-2; D is perhaps TRBD1 (5 bases). V was trimmed by 1 base and J by 4 bases, leaving 11 bases between them. In germline, CDR1 is SGDLS, CDR2 YYNGEE. The CDR3 contains 14 residues. CDR3 sequence (DNA): TGTGCCAGCAGCGTACCGGGGGGACCCTATGGCTACACCTTC. This gives the protein CASSVPGGPYGYTF.

The chain has TRBV15 and TRBJ2-1; D not resolved. Trimming took off 4 bases at V and 5 bases at J, with 9 bases between the two ends. The V gene's germline CDR1 is LNHNV and CDR2 YYDKDF (reference sequence). The CDR3 is 13 residues long. The CDR3 region is CATSTDVHNEQFF. The CDR3 DNA reads TGTGCCACCAGCACGGACGTTCACAATGAGCAGTTCTTC.

The chain carries TRBV5-1 and TRBJ2-5, with D hard to call. Germline CDR1 reads SGHRS; CDR2 reads YFSETQ. The CDR3 is 13 amino acids. V was cut by 0 bases and J by 4 bases, with 7 bases left in between. DNA of the CDR3: TGCGCCAGCAGCTTGGACCCTATAGAGACCCAGTACTTC. Protein product: CASSLDPIETQYF.

V gene TRBV4-3 combines with J gene TRBJ2-3; 7 bases align to TRBD2. V shed 2 bases, J shed 2 bases, and the junction held 10 bases outside the gene matches. This CDR3 has 17 amino acids. Germline V gene lookup returns CDR1 LGHNA and CDR2 YSLEER. The CDR3 is CASSQNSGGSPTDTQYF. The CDR3 region has the DNA TGCGCCAGCAGCCAAAATTCGGGCGGGAGCCCCACAGATACGCAGTATTTT.

This clonotype was seen a handful of times. Germline and junction disagree at one end, which may indicate a read error. The chain links TRBV29-1 to TRBJ1-1; D not resolved. Per germline, CDR1 SQVTM and CDR2 ANQGSEA. CDR3 size: 12 residues. CDR3 sequence reads: CSVEGSGTEAFF. The CDR3 nucleotides are TGCAGCGTAGAAGGGTCGGGGACTGAAGCTTTCTTT. Based on the CDR3 plus reference TRBV29-1 and TRBJ1-1, the full variable domain is SAVISQKPSRDICQRGTSLTIQCQVDSQVTMMFWYRQQPGQSLTLIATANQGSEATYESGFVIDKFPISRPNLTFSTLTVSNMSPEDSSIYLCSVEGSGTEAFFGQGTRLTVV.

There are a few counts of this clonotype. The V gene is TRBV9, the J gene TRBJ2-5, with D hard to call. With 0 bases removed from V and 5 bases from J, the gap between germline ends came to 11 bases. The CDR3 totals 14 residues. Germline assignment: CDR1 SGDLS and CDR2 YYNGEE. CDR3 in DNA: TGTGCCAGCAGCGTAGAATATATGGAGGAGACCCAGTACTTC. Translating gives CASSVEYMEETQYF.

This clonotype showed up just a few times. The DNA of the CDR3 is TGTGCCAGCAGCGTAGAGGAGGGGGCGCGAGGCACTGAAGCTTTCTTT. Encoded protein: CASSVEEGARGTEAFF. The V and J genes are TRBV9 and TRBJ1-1, with 7 nucleotides matching TRBD1. Trimming took 0 bases from V and 4 from J; bases not matched to a gene: 9. Germline loops: CDR1 SGDLS, CDR2 YYNGEE. The CDR3 is 16 residues long. The full variable domain, its missing parts supplied by reference TRBV9 and TRBJ1-1, is DSGVTQTPKHLITATGQRVTLRCSPRSGDLSVYWYQQSLDQGLQFLIQYYNGEERAKGNILERFSAQQFPDLHSELNLSSLELGDSALYFCASSVEEGARGTEAFFGQGTRLTVV.

This rearrangement joins TRBV6-5 to TRBJ2-1; 10 bases are a match to TRBD1. The CDR3 consists of 15 residues. With 5 bases clipped from V and 5 bases from J, the junction kept 6 bases outside the gene matches. The germline gives CDR1 MNHEY, CDR2 SVGAGI. The CDR3 spells CASSRGTGADNEQFF. The CDR3 DNA follows: TGTGCCAGCAGTCGCGGGACAGGGGCTGACAATGAGCAGTTCTTC.

This clonotype was seen a handful of times. The chain uses TRBV28 and TRBJ1-1; D is unresolved. This CDR3 region has 14 residues. Trimming left V 7 bases short and J 1 base short, with 13 bases between. Germline CDR1 and CDR2: MDHEN and SYDVKM. As DNA, the CDR3 is TGTGCCAGCACTCCCAGTGGATCGAACACTGAAGCTTTCTTT. This translates into CASTPSGSNTEAFF.